The next 15 T cell receptor beta chains were all read from a single sample in a study of OX40 agonist ivuxolimab in advanced cancers. TCRdb's table, derived via immunoSEQ multiplex PCR, lists solely in-frame clones and lacks some. The data contain 57,000 or so clones, about 82% of them singletons. The source material was CD4+ or CD8+ T cells sorted from blood, sampled in a trial of the OX40 agonist ivuxolimab. The source of these receptors is an adult with an advanced solid tumor such as melanoma, head and neck, liver or kidney cancer.

The chain combines TRBV10-2 with TRBJ2-5, with 10 bases aligning to TRBD1. The J call may be mistaken, given a closer DNA end match to TRBJ2-7. This CDR3 contains 13 residues. Germline values: CDR1 WSHSY, CDR2 SAAADI. DNA of the CDR3: TGCGCCAGCACCGGGACAGGGGCCTACGAGCAGTACTTC. Encoded protein: CASTGTGAYEQYF.

The chain joins TRBV29-1 to TRBJ1-3, with 9 bases lining up with TRBD1. The CDR3 runs 20 residues. Germline V gene lookup returns CDR1 SQVTM and CDR2 ANQGSEA. With V trimmed by 5 bases and J by 0 bases, 20 bases remained unmatched. CDR3 sequence (DNA): TGCAGCGTTCTCCTAACGCCGGGACAGGGACAGACTCTCTCTGGAAACACCATATATTTT. Protein: CSVLLTPGQGQTLSGNTIYF.

The chain links TRBV11-1 to TRBJ1-1; D might be TRBD1 (5 bases). CDR1 SGHAT and CDR2 FQDESV come from the germline V gene (reference sequence). This CDR3 has 15 amino acids. V lost 1 base to trimming and J lost 5 bases, with 14 bases between them. CDR3 DNA: TGTGCCAGCAGCTTAGTAGGGGACCTCGAAACTGAAGCTTTCTTT. It yields the protein CASSLVGDLETEAFF.

This clone has just one count. The chain carries TRBV6-1 and TRBJ2-5; no clear D gene. The CDR3 contains 13 residues. Trimming pared 7 bases from V and 2 bases from J, leaving 11 bases between. Germline CDR1 MNHNS, CDR2 SASEGT. The CDR3 bases are TGTGCCAGCAAATCCCCGGATCAAGAGACCCAGTACTTC. Encoded protein: CASKSPDQETQYF.

V is TRBV28 and J is TRBJ2-7, with D maybe TRBD1 (8 bases). With 8 bases removed from V and 2 bases from J, the gap between germline ends came to 16 bases. The CDR3 loop spans 14 amino acids. The germline V gene encodes CDR1 MDHEN and CDR2 SYDVKM. The chain's CDR3 is CASGGDRTTYEQYF. The CDR3 region has the DNA TGTGCCAGCGGGGGGGACAGGACCACCTACGAGCAGTACTTC.

The chain carries TRBV7-9 and TRBJ1-1, with TRBD1 matching over 8 bases. CDR1 is SEHNR, CDR2 FQNEAQ, per germline (reference sequence). With 5 bases clipped from V and 7 bases from J, the junction kept 12 bases outside the gene matches. This CDR3 has 15 amino acids. This CDR3 reads CASSPGLRTGSEAFF. CDR3 nucleotides: TGTGCCAGCAGCCCCGGACTAAGGACAGGGAGTGAAGCTTTCTTT.

The chain carries TRBV10-3 and TRBJ2-1; 9 nucleotides align to TRBD2. Germline V gene sequence: CDR1 ENHRY, CDR2 SYGVKD. CDR3 length equals 17 residues. After removal of 0 bases from V and 4 bases from J, the junction contained 7 bases not matched to a gene. CDR3 sequence (DNA): TGTGCCATCAGTGAGTCGAGTAGCGGGGGCCGATACAATGAGCAGTTCTTC. It codes for CAISESSSGGRYNEQFF.

The genes are TRBV19 and TRBJ1-5; the D gene is possibly TRBD1 (6 bases). Germline lookup yields CDR1 LNHDA and CDR2 SQIVND (reference sequence). The CDR3 covers 16 residues. V was shortened by 6 bases and J by 3 bases, with 18 bases between the two germline ends. The CDR3 DNA is TGTGCCAGTAGCCGTCAGGACAGAGTTTTCAATCAGCCCCAGCATTTT. Its translation: CASSRQDRVFNQPQHF.

The V call is TRBV6-4, the J call TRBJ2-3; D gene ambiguous. Trimming took off 2 bases at V and 3 bases at J, with 6 bases between the two ends. From germline, CDR1 is MRHNA and CDR2 SNTAGT. CDR3 length: 13 amino acids. CDR3 nucleotide sequence: TGTGCCAGCAGTGACCCTAGTACAGATACGCAGTATTTT. It codes for CASSDPSTDTQYF.

This clone came up once. The chain is built from TRBV5-4 and TRBJ2-4; TRBD2 aligns across 7 bases. V lost 4 bases to trimming and J lost 0 bases; unmatched junction nucleotides: 4. This CDR3 spans 15 amino acids. CDR1 and CDR2 from the germline V gene are SGHNT and YYREEE (reference sequence). CDR3 residues: CASSHSGGAKNIQYF. Here the CDR3 DNA reads TGTGCCAGCAGCCATTCGGGGGGAGCCAAAAACATTCAGTACTTC.

The chain links TRBV6-6 to TRBJ2-5, with 7 bases that match TRBD2. The CDR3 runs 15 residues. The germline gives CDR1 MNHNY, CDR2 SVGAGI (reference sequence). The J segment lost 2 bases and the V segment lost 7 bases, leaving 10 bases of the junction unmatched. CDR3 sequence: CASTMTAGPQETQYF. The CDR3 coding sequence is TGTGCCAGCACTATGACAGCGGGGCCTCAAGAGACCCAGTACTTC.

The chain links TRBV7-2 to TRBJ2-7; D gene ambiguous. The V gene lost 5 bases and the J gene lost 5 bases, with 10 bases spanning the gap. CDR3 length: 12 amino acids. Germline V lookup: CDR1 SGHTA, CDR2 FQGNSA. The CDR3 DNA reads TGTGCCAGCAGCCCGTTCAGAAACGAGCAGTACTTC. Translation gives CASSPFRNEQYF.

V is TRBV11-3 and J is TRBJ2-7; possible D gene TRBD1, 6 bases. Per germline, CDR1 SGHNT and CDR2 YENEEA. Trimming stripped 5 bases from V and 2 bases from J, with 22 bases between. The CDR3 consists of 17 residues. The CDR3 reads CASSTTGFTGIAYEQYF. The DNA of the CDR3 is TGTGCCAGCAGCACCACGGGATTCACAGGGATCGCCTACGAGCAGTACTTC.

The rearrangement uses TRBV28 and TRBJ1-1; the D gene is possibly TRBD1 (5 bases). Between the trimmed V and J ends, which lost 6 bases and 11 bases, there was a span of 13 bases. CDR1 and CDR2 (germline): MDHEN, SYDVKM. This CDR3 has 11 residues. The DNA for the CDR3 is TGTGCCAGCAGCTCCAGGGTGACGGCTTTCTTT. It encodes CASSSRVTAFF.

This chain joins TRBV6-1 and TRBJ2-1, with unresolved D. The germline CDR1 and CDR2 sequences are MNHNS and SASEGT. Between the trimmed V and J ends, which lost 2 bases and 4 bases, there was a span of 9 bases. The CDR3 loop spans 14 amino acids. This chain's CDR3 is CASSEPQYYNEQFF. DNA of the CDR3: TGTGCCAGCAGTGAACCACAGTATTACAATGAGCAGTTCTTC.